The clone carrying this T cell receptor (beta chain) has a handful of counts. The target antigen is unknown. This sample was included in a study of blood T cells in healthy people across ages. Overall study findings and caveats: Across samples, TCR beta diversity tracked strongly with naive T cell percentage.

CDR1 and CDR2 from the germline V gene are DFQATT and SNEGSKA (reference sequence). J was trimmed by 2 bases and V by 4 bases; bases with no gene match: 5. CDR3 size: 15 residues. A second PCR of roughly 6 to 12 cycles used a sample-barcoded 5' primer and a J-beta primer mix. TCRdb analysed the 5' RACE reads with MiXCR anew, one entry per CDR3 protein. The sample lists a few hundred thousand distinct CDR3 sequences, about 25% occurring once. The TCR sequence derives from a woman in her 70s in good health. This sequence joins TRBV20-1 and TRBJ2-1; 10 bases are a match to TRBD2. The source material was blood. The CDR3 loop is CSANPLAGTYNEQFF. CDR3 nucleotides: TGCAGTGCTAACCCACTAGCGGGGACCTACAATGAGCAGTTCTTC.